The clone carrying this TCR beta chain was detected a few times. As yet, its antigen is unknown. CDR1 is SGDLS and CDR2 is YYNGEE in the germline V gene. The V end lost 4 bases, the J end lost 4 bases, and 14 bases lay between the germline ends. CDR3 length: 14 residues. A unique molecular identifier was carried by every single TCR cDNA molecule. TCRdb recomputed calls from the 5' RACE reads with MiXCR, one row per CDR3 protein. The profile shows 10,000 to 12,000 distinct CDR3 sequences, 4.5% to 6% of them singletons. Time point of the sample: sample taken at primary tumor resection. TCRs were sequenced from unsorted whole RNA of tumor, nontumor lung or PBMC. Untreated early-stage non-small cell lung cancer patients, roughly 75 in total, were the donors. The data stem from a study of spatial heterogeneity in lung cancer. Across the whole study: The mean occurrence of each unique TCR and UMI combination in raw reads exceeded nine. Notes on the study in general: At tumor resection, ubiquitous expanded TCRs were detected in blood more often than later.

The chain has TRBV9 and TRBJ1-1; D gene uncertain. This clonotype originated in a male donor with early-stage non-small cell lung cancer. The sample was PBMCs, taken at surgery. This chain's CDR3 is CASSNGLPRTEAFF. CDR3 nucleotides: TGTGCCAGCAGCAACGGACTCCCCCGCACTGAAGCTTTCTTT.